This T cell receptor (beta chain) was observed in a study of T cells after yellow fever vaccination. Study-level findings and limits: Clones from primary vaccination mostly reappeared after the booster (roughly 97% CD4, around 90% CD8). A weaker but faster secondary response was observed, peaking on day 5 versus 15.

There are many counts of this clonotype. Its antigen is not known. TCRdb reprocessed the 5' RACE reads via MiXCR and lists one record per CDR3 protein. The sample consists of 250,000 to 400,000 distinct CDR3 sequences, roughly 4.3% of them appearing once. The sample in question was PBMCs, obtained 5 days after the yellow fever booster vaccination. The TCR was taken from a man between 18 and 35 years old who received the YFV17D yellow fever vaccine.

Here the CDR3 DNA reads TGCGCCAGCAGCCCGGGACAGGGCCCTATGAACACTGAAGCTTTCTTT. Translation: CASSPGQGPMNTEAFF. The chain joins TRBV4-1 to TRBJ1-1; TRBD1 agrees at 9 bases. V lost 4 bases, J lost 0 bases, and 6 bases stayed unmatched. This CDR3 spans 16 amino acids. Germline CDR1 and CDR2: MGHRA and YSYEKL.